This T cell receptor (beta chain) emerged from a study of blood T cell repertoires in COVID-19. Looking at the study overall: Both acute and convalescent COVID-19 samples were obtained from the United States, Italy and Spain.

V gave up 3 bases and J gave up 5 bases, with 8 bases separating them. The CDR3 consists of 13 residues. Original processing notes: Quantification of nucleated cells was approximated via reference gene primer amplification. Repertoires were generated with immunoSEQ multiplex PCR, while TCRdb's copy carries only in-frame clones and drops some. The V and J calls and clone size come from that table; D and trimming were worked out from the DNA. The sample yields 300,000 to 400,000 clones, approximately 87% seen once. The source is a woman aged 30 to 39 with COVID-19, enrolled during active disease. The chain uses TRBV12-3 or TRBV12-4 and TRBJ1-5; D gene ambiguous. Specimen: peripheral blood. DNA of the CDR3: TGTGCCAGCAGTTTGAACACATATCAGCCCCAGCATTTT. This codes for CASSLNTYQPQHF.